These 27 T cell receptor beta chains were sequenced from one sample in a study of blood T cell repertoires in COVID-19. The repertoire was sequenced with immunoSEQ multiplex PCR; TCRdb's copy has only in-frame clones and lacks some. The repertoire holds some 250,000 clones, with 85% to 90% as singletons. Sample: PBMCs or T cells enriched from blood (not recorded which). These receptors were obtained from a man aged 18 to 30 who had recovered from COVID-19.

This clone has only one observation. J is TRBJ1-5 and V is TRBV11-2, with unresolved D. CDR3 length: 17 amino acids. Germline assignment: CDR1 SGHAT and CDR2 FQNNGV. V was shortened by 4 bases and J by 4 bases, with 20 bases between the two germline ends. The CDR3 loop reads CASSSGAGLGRNQPQHF. The CDR3, as DNA: TGTGCCAGCAGCTCGGGAGCGGGCCTCGGGAGGAATCAGCCCCAGCATTTT.

The gene calls are TRBV11-3 and TRBJ1-1; D gene ambiguous. The CDR3 covers 12 residues. V dropped 6 bases and J dropped 2 bases, with 7 bases sitting between them. In germline, CDR1 is SGHNT, CDR2 YENEEA. The CDR3 DNA sequence: TGTGCCAGCAGGCAGACTAACACTGAAGCTTTCTTT. Translating it yields CASRQTNTEAFF. Full variable domain (outside the CDR3, taken from reference TRBV11-3 and TRBJ1-1): EAGVVQSPRYKIIEKKQPVAFWCNPISGHNTLYWYLQNLGQGPELLIRYENEEAVDDSQLPKDRFSAERLKGVDSTLKIQPAELGDSAVYLCASRQTNTEAFFGQGTRLTVV.

J is TRBJ2-7 and V is TRBV7-2, with a tentative D call TRBD2 (6 bases). The CDR3 has 12 amino acids. V dropped 5 bases and J dropped 4 bases, with 9 bases sitting between them. CDR1 is SGHTA, CDR2 FQGNSA, per germline. CDR3 region: CASSGGGYEQYF. The CDR3 DNA sequence: TGTGCCAGCAGCGGAGGAGGGTACGAGCAGTACTTC.

The chain combines TRBV10-3 with TRBJ1-1, with a tentative D call TRBD1 (6 bases). CDR1 is ENHRY and CDR2 is SYGVKD in the germline V gene. V lost 6 bases and J 1 base, leaving 6 bases between the germline ends. This CDR3 has 12 residues. CDR3 bases: TGTGCCATCAGGGGACAGAACACTGAAGCTTTCTTT. Protein product: CAIRGQNTEAFF.

The chain employs TRBV6-5 and TRBJ2-1, with 13 bases matching TRBD2. From germline, CDR1 is MNHEY and CDR2 SVGAGI. The length of the CDR3 is 16 residues. The ends lost 4 bases at V and 4 bases at J; junction bases unmatched: 4. The CDR3 here is CASSSLAGGPYNEQFF. Written as DNA, the CDR3 is TGTGCCAGCAGTTCACTAGCGGGGGGGCCTTACAATGAGCAGTTCTTC.

V usage is TRBV7-3 and J usage is TRBJ2-7; 8 bases are a match to TRBD2. The trim removed 2 bases at V and 4 bases at J, leaving 1 base unmatched. This CDR3 spans 13 amino acids. Germline assignment: CDR1 SGHTA and CDR2 FQGTGA. CDR3 sequence: CASSLSSGYEQYF. DNA of the CDR3: TGTGCCAGCAGCTTATCTAGCGGGTACGAGCAGTACTTC.

This clone was seen just once. J is TRBJ1-2 and V is TRBV23-1, with a tentative D call TRBD1 (5 bases). TRBV23-1 is annotated as an ORF whose role is uncertain. The CDR3 contains 13 residues. Trimming removed 8 bases at V and 4 bases at J, with 14 bases between. The DNA of the CDR3 is TGCGCCAGCGTAAACAGGTTTACCTATGGCTACACCTTC. It specifies CASVNRFTYGYTF.

V usage is TRBV4-1 and J usage is TRBJ2-1; 11 bases fit TRBD2. CDR3 size: 19 residues. The ends lost 0 bases at V and 8 bases at J; junction bases unmatched: 15. Germline V gene sequence: CDR1 MGHRA, CDR2 YSYEKL. This chain's CDR3 is CASSQDRASGRSVSHEQFF. The CDR3 DNA reads as TGCGCCAGCAGCCAAGATCGGGCTAGCGGGAGGTCCGTCTCCCATGAGCAGTTCTTC.

The CDR3 sequence is CAIRVTTSGGTSSYNEQFF. The CDR3 DNA reads TGTGCCATCAGGGTCACGACTAGCGGGGGGACAAGCTCCTACAATGAGCAGTTCTTC. V and J are TRBV10-3 and TRBJ2-1; TRBD2 matches at 13 bases. The germline CDR1 and CDR2 sequences are ENHRY and SYGVKD. This CDR3 comprises 19 residues. V dropped 6 bases and J dropped 0; count of bases not matched to a gene: 11.

The chain uses TRBV28 and TRBJ2-1; 9 positions match TRBD1. Looked up from germline, CDR1 is MDHEN and CDR2 is SYDVKM. J was trimmed by 8 bases and V by 8 bases; bases with no gene match: 7. This CDR3 contains 13 residues. The CDR3 protein is CASGPGQGDEQFF. The CDR3 DNA follows: TGTGCCAGCGGGCCGGGACAGGGAGATGAGCAGTTCTTC.

The rearrangement joins TRBV28 to TRBJ2-5; TRBD2 agrees at 8 bases. Germline CDR1 is MDHEN and CDR2 is SYDVKM. V trimming: 5 bases; J trimming: 5 bases; junction bases outside the gene matches: 7. The CDR3 has 14 residues. The CDR3 is CASSQAGVAETQYF. DNA of the CDR3: TGTGCCAGCAGTCAAGCGGGAGTTGCGGAGACCCAGTACTTC.

The chain has TRBV2 and TRBJ1-1; 10 bases fit TRBD1. The germline V gene encodes CDR1 SNHLY and CDR2 FYNNEI. CDR3 length: 15 amino acids. Unmatched junction bases numbered 8, after V lost 10 bases and J lost 0 bases. The CDR3 DNA sequence: TGTGCCATCCCCGGGACAGGGGTTATGAACACTGAAGCTTTCTTT. Its translation is CAIPGTGVMNTEAFF.

J is TRBJ2-7 and V is TRBV18, with 7 bases matching TRBD2. V trimming: 6 bases; J trimming: 6 bases; junction bases outside the gene matches: 5. Germline V gene data show CDR1 as KGHSH and CDR2 as LQKENI. The CDR3 consists of 12 residues. The CDR3 nucleotides read TGTGCCAGCTCGACCGGGGAGGGCGAGCAGTACTTC. Translation gives CASSTGEGEQYF.

The rearrangement links TRBV7-8 to TRBJ2-1; 13 positions match TRBD2. The CDR3 runs 18 residues. Germline V CDR1 and CDR2: SGHVS, FQNEAQ. The trim removed 3 bases at V and 0 bases at J, leaving 5 bases unmatched. The CDR3 sequence is CASSLGGLAGTSYNEQFF. CDR3 nucleotide sequence: TGTGCCAGCAGCTTGGGGGGACTAGCGGGGACCTCCTACAATGAGCAGTTCTTC.

The rearrangement links TRBV29-1 to TRBJ2-7, with TRBD1 matching over 8 bases. The junction had 10 bases not matched to a gene; V was cut back by 3 bases and J by 12 bases. The germline V gene encodes CDR1 SQVTM and CDR2 ANQGSEA. The CDR3 sequence is 12 residues long. The CDR3 bases are TGCAGCGTTGAGGTCCCGGGACAGGTCCGGTACTTC. It yields the protein CSVEVPGQVRYF.

The rearrangement links TRBV5-1 to TRBJ2-7, with TRBD1 matching over 9 bases. J was trimmed by 4 bases and V by 4 bases; bases with no gene match: 9. The CDR3 contains 15 residues. Per the germline V gene, CDR1 is SGHRS and CDR2 is YFSETQ. In nucleotides, the CDR3 is TGCGCCAGCAGCCCCGGTGGGGGACAGGGATACGAGCAGTACTTC. Translation: CASSPGGGQGYEQYF. Full variable domain (missing parts from reference TRBV5-1 and TRBJ2-7): KAGVTQTPRYLIKTRGQQVTLSCSPISGHRSVSWYQQTPGQGLQFLFEYFSETQRNKGNFPGRFSGRQFSNSRSEMNVSTLELGDSALYLCASSPGGGQGYEQYFGPGTRLTVT.

V gene TRBV2 combines with J gene TRBJ2-3; D call uncertain. Trimming cost V 4 bases and J 4 bases, with 6 bases left between them. This CDR3 contains 12 residues. Germline values: CDR1 SNHLY, CDR2 FYNNEI. This CDR3 reads CASSGLSDTQYF. In DNA form, the CDR3 reads TGTGCCAGCAGTGGACTCTCAGATACGCAGTATTTT.

This clone was found once. This chain uses TRBV19 with TRBJ2-3, with 11 bases matching TRBD2. The CDR3 is made up of 15 amino acids. CDR1 is LNHDA and CDR2 is SQIVND in the germline V gene (reference sequence). V lost 8 bases, J lost 4 bases, and 8 bases stayed unmatched. DNA of the CDR3: TGTGCCAGTGGCCGGGTAGCGGGGGGGGCAGATACGCAGTATTTT. Encoded protein: CASGRVAGGADTQYF.

This chain connects TRBV10-3 to TRBJ1-2, with D possibly being TRBD1 (6 bases). The CDR3 length is 13 residues. From germline, CDR1 is ENHRY and CDR2 SYGVKD. The V and J ends lost 3 bases and 2 bases respectively, with 7 bases between them. The CDR3 DNA reads TGTGCCATCAGTGAAGGGACAAACTATGGCTACACCTTC. As protein: CAISEGTNYGYTF.

The chain employs TRBV23-1 and TRBJ2-1, with 10 bases fitting TRBD2. TRBV23-1 is assigned to the ORF class and has an uncertain function. Trimming at V came to 4 bases and at J to 2 bases, leaving 5 bases not matched to a gene. This CDR3 has 16 residues. Written as DNA, the CDR3 is TGCGCCAGCAGTCGTCTAGCGGGAGTCACCTACAATGAGCAGTTCTTC. Translated: CASSRLAGVTYNEQFF.

V and J are TRBV2 and TRBJ1-6, with D hard to call. The CDR3 has 17 residues. Germline V CDR1 and CDR2: SNHLY, FYNNEI. Trimming shortened V by 0 bases and J by 5 bases, and 14 bases separated the two germline ends. The CDR3 protein is CASSEARVLADNSPLHF. CDR3 DNA: TGTGCCAGCAGTGAAGCTCGGGTGTTAGCAGATAATTCACCCCTCCACTTT. Drawing the rest from reference TRBV2 and TRBJ1-6, the complete variable domain is EPEVTQTPSHQVTQMGQEVILRCVPISNHLYFYWYRQILGQKVEFLVSFYNNEISEKSEIFDDQFSVERPDGSNFTLKIRSTKLEDSAMYFCASSEARVLADNSPLHFGNGTRLTVT.

This sequence joins TRBV25-1 and TRBJ1-1, with a possible D match to TRBD1 (6 bases). Germline values: CDR1 MGHDK, CDR2 SYGVNS. The CDR3 is 14 residues long. V lost 1 base and J 6 bases, leaving 12 bases between the germline ends. The CDR3 DNA reads TGTGCCAGCAGTGAATCTGGCAGGGGCCCTGAAGCTTTCTTT. Protein: CASSESGRGPEAFF.

As DNA, the CDR3 is TGTGCCAGCAGCCAAGGCCCTAGCGGGAGACTCAATGAGCAGTTCTTC. Its protein product is CASSQGPSGRLNEQFF. The chain uses TRBV3-1 (or the pseudogene TRBV3-2) and TRBJ2-1; 10 bases align to TRBD2. This CDR3 region has 16 residues. Losses at the gene ends were 1 base for V and 6 bases for J; bases not matched to a gene: 6. In germline, CDR1 is LGHDT, CDR2 YNNKEL (reference sequence).

This chain links TRBV28 with TRBJ2-1, with TRBD2 matching over 10 bases. Germline values: CDR1 MDHEN, CDR2 SYDVKM. The J segment lost 5 bases and the V segment lost 11 bases, leaving 12 bases of the junction unmatched. CDR3 length: 15 residues. The CDR3 region is CAHQNSGRIHNEQFF. The CDR3 DNA reads as TGTGCCCATCAGAATAGCGGGAGGATTCACAATGAGCAGTTCTTC.

This sequence joins TRBV2 and TRBJ2-7, with 7 nucleotides matching TRBD2. The trim removed 3 bases at V and 4 bases at J, leaving 6 bases unmatched. Germline V gene lookup returns CDR1 SNHLY and CDR2 FYNNEI. This CDR3 has 14 residues. Written as DNA, the CDR3 is TGTGCCAGCAGTGAGGGGGGGAGAGGATACGAGCAGTACTTC. Translated: CASSEGGRGYEQYF.

This sequence joins TRBV29-1 and TRBJ1-2, with 8 bases matching TRBD1. The CDR3 extends over 13 amino acids. Trimming took 1 base from V and 6 from J; bases not matched to a gene: 4. The germline gives CDR1 SQVTM, CDR2 ANQGSEA. The CDR3: CSVEGDRGDGYTF. The CDR3 DNA follows: TGCAGCGTTGAAGGAGACAGGGGAGATGGCTACACCTTC.

V is TRBV19 and J is TRBJ1-5; D perhaps matches TRBD1 (6 bases). Germline assignment: CDR1 LNHDA and CDR2 SQIVND (reference sequence). The CDR3 has 13 residues. With 7 bases removed from V and 5 bases from J, the gap between germline ends came to 12 bases. CDR3 sequence (DNA): TGTGCCAGTACCCAGGGGCCGTATCAGCCCCAGCATTTT. Amino acid sequence: CASTQGPYQPQHF.